The 13 T cell receptor beta chains presented below share a single source sample, sequenced in a study of siplizumab effects on memory and regulatory T cells. Sequenced by immunoSEQ multiplex PCR; TCRdb stores in-frame clones only, minus some. This repertoire shows fewer than 65,000 clones, roughly 92% found once; its top ten account for over 15%. The sequenced sample consisted of CD8+ T cells sorted from blood. The receptors were gathered from a human donor in good health.

The rearrangement joins TRBV7-9 to TRBJ1-1, with D perhaps TRBD1 (5 bases). The CDR3 extends over 16 amino acids. Per the germline V gene, CDR1 is SEHNR and CDR2 is FQNEAQ (reference sequence). With 4 bases removed from V and 0 bases from J, the gap between germline ends came to 15 bases. This chain's CDR3 is CASSSYLTAMNTEAFF. CDR3 in DNA: TGTGCCAGCAGCTCATACCTGACAGCCATGAACACTGAAGCTTTCTTT.

The chain couples TRBV27 to TRBJ2-7; 10 positions match TRBD2. CDR3 length equals 16 residues. J gave up 2 bases and V 6 bases, and 10 bases lay outside the gene matches. Germline CDR1 MNHEY, CDR2 SMNVEV (reference sequence). In nucleotides, the CDR3 is TGTGCCAGCAGGTACATCTTAGCGGGAGGAGCCTACGAGCAGTACTTC. Its protein is CASRYILAGGAYEQYF.

This chain joins TRBV5-6 and TRBJ2-1, with D hard to call. V lost 10 bases to trimming and J lost 6 bases, with 17 bases between them. The CDR3 contains 13 residues. The germline gives CDR1 SGHDT, CDR2 YYEEEE. The CDR3 sequence is CAYGPLNRNEQFF. In DNA, the CDR3 is TGTGCCTACGGGCCCCTAAATCGCAATGAGCAGTTCTTC.

The table lists this clone with a count of one. V gene TRBV4-1 combines with J gene TRBJ2-5, with D perhaps TRBD1 (6 bases). Trimming removed 0 bases at V and 5 bases at J, with 10 bases between. The CDR3 consists of 14 residues. Germline values: CDR1 MGHRA, CDR2 YSYEKL. CDR3 sequence (DNA): TGCGCCAGCAGCCAAGAACAGGGATATGAGACCCAGTACTTC. Amino acid sequence: CASSQEQGYETQYF.

This clone has only one observation. This chain links TRBV9 with TRBJ2-2, with a tentative D call TRBD1 (6 bases). V was trimmed by 6 bases and J by 1 base, leaving 13 bases between them. Germline V gives CDR1 SGDLS, CDR2 YYNGEE. The CDR3 is 15 residues long. This CDR3 is CASTTGTLNTGELFF. CDR3 in DNA: TGTGCCAGCACAACAGGGACCCTGAACACCGGGGAGCTGTTTTTT.

In its sample, this clone was seen once. The rearrangement joins TRBV30 to TRBJ2-3; no clear D gene. This CDR3 spans 15 amino acids. Germline CDR1 and CDR2: GTSNPN and SVGIG (reference sequence). V lost 0 bases, J lost 2 bases, and 12 bases lay in between. The CDR3 DNA reads as TGTGCCTGGAGTGTACTATCCCCTACCACAGATACGCAGTATTTT. Protein: CAWSVLSPTTDTQYF.

This clone was detected once. The CDR3 nucleotides are TGTGCCAGCAGCTATCGACCAACTAATAACTATGGCTACACCTTC. This gives the protein CASSYRPTNNYGYTF. The genes are TRBV9 and TRBJ1-2; D ambiguous. V was trimmed by 4 bases and J by 1 base, leaving 14 bases between them. CDR1 SGDLS and CDR2 YYNGEE come from the germline V gene. The CDR3 is 15 amino acids.

J is TRBJ2-6 and V is TRBV29-1; D call uncertain. This CDR3 comprises 16 residues. V lost 5 bases to trimming and J lost 0 bases, with 14 bases between them. Germline V gene data show CDR1 as SQVTM and CDR2 as ANQGSEA. CDR3 loop: CSVFLLSRSGANVLTF. CDR3 coding DNA: TGCAGCGTTTTCCTGCTTTCCCGCTCTGGGGCCAACGTCCTGACTTTC.

This chain uses TRBV28 with TRBJ2-3; 9 bases fit TRBD1. In germline, CDR1 is MDHEN, CDR2 SYDVKM. The CDR3 is 15 residues long. V trimming: 3 bases; J trimming: 6 bases; junction bases outside the gene matches: 7. CDR3 in amino acids: CASSFLTGGYDTQYF. CDR3 sequence (DNA): TGTGCCAGCAGTTTTTTGACAGGGGGGTATGATACGCAGTATTTT.

This chain connects TRBV7-2 to TRBJ2-3; 7 bases agree with TRBD1. The J segment lost 5 bases and the V segment lost 7 bases, leaving 3 bases of the junction unmatched. This CDR3 is built from 12 residues. Germline V gene sequence: CDR1 SGHTA, CDR2 FQGNSA. In nucleotides, the CDR3 is TGTGCCAGCACCGACAGGGAAGATACGCAGTATTTT. Its translation is CASTDREDTQYF.

The V call is TRBV2, the J call TRBJ2-7; TRBD1 matches 9 bases. The CDR3 has 14 residues. The trim removed 4 bases at V and 6 bases at J, leaving 7 bases unmatched. The germline V gene encodes CDR1 SNHLY and CDR2 FYNNEI. The CDR3 region has the DNA TGTGCCAGCAGTGTTCGGGACAGGGTTGGCGAGCAGTACTTC. This codes for CASSVRDRVGEQYF.

This chain joins TRBV20-1 and TRBJ2-7; 7 nucleotides match TRBD1. The J segment lost 6 bases and the V segment lost 5 bases, leaving 4 bases of the junction unmatched. The germline V gene encodes CDR1 DFQATT and CDR2 SNEGSKA (reference sequence). The CDR3 is made up of 11 amino acids. CDR3 sequence reads: CSARQGREQYF. The CDR3 region has the DNA TGCAGTGCTCGACAGGGACGCGAGCAGTACTTC.

CDR3 in DNA: TGTGCCAGCAGTTTAGTGACGCTGGGGCATCAGCCCCAGCATTTT. Translated, it gives CASSLVTLGHQPQHF. The rearrangement joins TRBV28 to TRBJ1-5; maybe TRBD1 (5 bases). Between the trimmed V and J ends, which lost 2 bases and 5 bases, there was a span of 13 bases. The CDR3 sequence is 15 residues long. Germline V gene lookup returns CDR1 MDHEN and CDR2 SYDVKM.